This entry lists 20 T cell receptor beta chains sequenced from one sample in a study of spatial heterogeneity in lung cancer. Time point defined: sample taken at primary tumor resection. TCRdb recomputed calls from the 5' RACE reads with MiXCR, one row per CDR3 protein. The sample has some 41,000 distinct CDR3 sequences, 6.8% seen once. This sample comprised PBMCs, obtained at surgery. These receptors all stem from a female donor with early-stage non-small cell lung cancer.

The chain combines TRBV18 with TRBJ2-7, with a weak D call TRBD2 (6 bases). The ends were cut back, 4 bases at V and 2 bases at J, with 12 bases in the middle. The V gene's germline CDR1 is KGHSH and CDR2 LQKENI. CDR3 length: 14 amino acids. The CDR3 here is CASSLAGTPYEQYF. The CDR3 region has the DNA TGTGCCAGCTCACTTGCGGGGACCCCCTACGAGCAGTACTTC.

There are many counts of this clonotype. The chain links TRBV5-1 to TRBJ2-2, with 7 bases that match TRBD1. This CDR3 contains 18 residues. CDR1 SGHRS and CDR2 YFSETQ come from the germline V gene. With 0 bases clipped from V and 2 bases from J, the junction kept 10 bases outside the gene matches. The CDR3 DNA reads TGCGCCAGCAGCTTGGAACCGGGACAGCTATTAAACACCGGGGAGCTGTTTTTT. It encodes CASSLEPGQLLNTGELFF. Drawing the rest from reference TRBV5-1 and TRBJ2-2, the complete variable domain is KAGVTQTPRYLIKTRGQQVTLSCSPISGHRSVSWYQQTPGQGLQFLFEYFSETQRNKGNFPGRFSGRQFSNSRSEMNVSTLELGDSALYLCASSLEPGQLLNTGELFFGEGSRLTVL.

This clonotype appeared a few times. The chain combines TRBV4-2 with TRBJ2-7; maybe TRBD1 (5 bases). V lost 2 bases and J 5 bases, leaving 13 bases between the germline ends. CDR1 LGHNA and CDR2 YNFKEQ come from the germline V gene. This CDR3 is built from 14 residues. CDR3 DNA: TGTGCCAGCAGCCAAAACAGGCCGCCCGACGAGCAGTACTTC. Protein sequence: CASSQNRPPDEQYF.

The CDR3 DNA reads TGTGCCATTTCGACAGGGACTGGAAACACCATATATTTT. Protein product: CAISTGTGNTIYF. The V and J genes are TRBV10-3 and TRBJ1-3; 7 bases are a match to TRBD1. This CDR3 is 13 amino acids long. The germline CDR1 and CDR2 sequences are ENHRY and SYGVKD. V dropped 9 bases and J dropped 2; count of bases not matched to a gene: 4.

This clonotype was picked up many times. The genes are TRBV5-1 and TRBJ1-4; the D is unclear. This CDR3 region has 18 residues. V was shortened by 4 bases and J by 7 bases, with 26 bases between the two germline ends. CDR1 and CDR2 (germline): SGHRS, YFSETQ. CDR3 amino acids: CASSLLKLNDWGSEKLFF. The CDR3 nucleotides read TGCGCCAGCAGCCTGCTCAAGTTAAATGACTGGGGAAGTGAAAAACTGTTTTTT.

A few counts support this clonotype. V and J are TRBV14 and TRBJ1-6; D ambiguous. The CDR3 contains 13 residues. The germline V gene has CDR1 SGHDN and CDR2 FVKESK. V was trimmed by 6 bases and J by 9 bases, leaving 12 bases between them. CDR3 nucleotide sequence: TGTGCCAGCAGTGTTGGGAGCAGTTCACCCCTCCACTTT. This encodes CASSVGSSSPLHF. Filled out from reference TRBV14 and TRBJ1-6, the complete variable domain reads EAGVTQFPSHSVIEKGQTVTLRCDPISGHDNLYWYRRVMGKEIKFLLHFVKESKQDESGMPNNRFLAERTGGTYSTLKVQPAELEDSGVYFCASSVGSSSPLHFGNGTRLTVT.

This clonotype was counted at least ten times. The chain recombines TRBV4-1 with TRBJ2-1, with 7 bases lining up with TRBD1. The V and J ends lost 1 base and 0 bases, in that order; junction bases with no gene match: 0. The CDR3 runs to 15 residues. CDR1 MGHRA and CDR2 YSYEKL come from the germline V gene. DNA for the CDR3: TGCGCCAGCAGCCAAGGGACAGGCTCCTACAATGAGCAGTTCTTC. Translating it yields CASSQGTGSYNEQFF.

This clonotype was seen a few times. The chain is built from TRBV15 and TRBJ1-5, with D unresolved. V was trimmed by 5 bases and J by 5 bases, leaving 10 bases between them. The CDR3 spans 13 residues. Germline V CDR1 and CDR2: LNHNV, YYDKDF (reference sequence). CDR3 sequence: CATSLGRDQPQHF. Written as DNA, the CDR3 is TGTGCCACCAGCCTTGGGAGGGATCAGCCCCAGCATTTT.

This clonotype was seen many times. This chain joins TRBV4-1 and TRBJ1-4, with TRBD1 matching 10 bases. Trimming cost V 6 bases and J 8 bases; bases outside gene matches: 6. Germline V gene sequence: CDR1 MGHRA, CDR2 YSYEKL. The CDR3 consists of 14 residues. CDR3 protein: CASSRDRGKEKLFF. The DNA of the CDR3 is TGCGCCAGCAGTCGGGACAGGGGTAAGGAAAAACTGTTTTTT.

This clonotype was detected ten times or more. The CDR3 DNA follows: TGCAGCGTATTGAGCAAGGGGACAGATACGCAGTATTTT. Its protein product is CSVLSKGTDTQYF. J is TRBJ2-3 and V is TRBV29-1; D might be TRBD1 (5 bases). With 6 bases removed from V and 3 bases from J, the gap between germline ends came to 13 bases. The CDR3 covers 13 residues. CDR1 and CDR2 (germline): SQVTM, ANQGSEA.

This clonotype appeared a few times. The rearrangement joins TRBV12-3 or TRBV12-4 to TRBJ2-1, with 13 bases that match TRBD2. The trim removed 4 bases at V and 8 bases at J, leaving 5 bases unmatched. The CDR3 sequence is 15 residues long. This CDR3 is CASSSTSGGYDEQFF. CDR3 bases: TGTGCCAGCAGTTCGACTAGCGGGGGGTATGATGAGCAGTTCTTC.

This sequence joins TRBV4-2 and TRBJ1-5, with D maybe TRBD1 (5 bases). CDR1 and CDR2 from the germline V gene are LGHNA and YNFKEQ. Trimming took off 4 bases at V and 7 bases at J, with 17 bases between the two ends. This CDR3 has 15 residues. CDR3 protein: CASSLDWRGKQPQHF. Here the CDR3 DNA reads TGTGCCAGCAGCCTAGATTGGCGGGGGAAACAGCCCCAGCATTTT.

This clonotype occurred many times. The chain joins TRBV21-1 to TRBJ2-3; no check of the table's D call, TRBD1, against the DNA was made. TRBV21-1 is termed a pseudogene. This CDR3 spans 18 amino acids. CDR3 in amino acids: CASSKVKWDRPFTDTQYF. The DNA for the CDR3 is TGTGCCAGCAGCAAAGTAAAGTGGGACAGGCCCTTCACAGATACGCAGTATTTT.

This rearrangement joins TRBV20-1 to TRBJ2-7, with D maybe TRBD2 (5 bases). The CDR3 totals 13 residues. Germline V gene lookup returns CDR1 DFQATT and CDR2 SNEGSKA (reference sequence). The V end lost 3 bases, the J end lost 3 bases, and 12 bases lay between the germline ends. The CDR3, as DNA: TGCAGTGCTAGCGGCGGGTTCGGCTACGAGCAGTACTTC. Its protein is CSASGGFGYEQYF.

V is TRBV27 and J is TRBJ2-7; D not resolved. V was cut by 3 bases and J by 2 bases, with 11 bases left in between. This CDR3 contains 14 residues. Germline loops: CDR1 MNHEY, CDR2 SMNVEV (reference sequence). The CDR3 region has the DNA TGTGCCAGCAGTTTTTCCAGCGCAACCTACGAGCAGTACTTC. This codes for CASSFSSATYEQYF.

This clonotype has a handful of counts. The chain couples TRBV6-1 to TRBJ1-1; D is unclear. The CDR3 runs 11 residues. Germline V gives CDR1 MNHNS, CDR2 SASEGT. V shed 11 bases and J shed 3 bases, with 10 bases lying between them. The CDR3 DNA reads as TGTGCCTCCTATGTCGACACTGAAGCTTTCTTT. Translating it yields CASYVDTEAFF.

This clonotype has at least ten counts. The chain employs TRBV14 and TRBJ1-1; D gene uncertain. Deletions cut 3 bases from V and 0 bases from J, with 5 bases between. Germline V gene lookup returns CDR1 SGHDN and CDR2 FVKESK. CDR3 length equals 13 residues. The CDR3 sequence: CASSQGMNTEAFF. The CDR3 DNA reads TGTGCCAGCAGCCAGGGGATGAACACTGAAGCTTTCTTT. Based on the CDR3 plus reference TRBV14 and TRBJ1-1, the full variable domain is EAGVTQFPSHSVIEKGQTVTLRCDPISGHDNLYWYRRVMGKEIKFLLHFVKESKQDESGMPNNRFLAERTGGTYSTLKVQPAELEDSGVYFCASSQGMNTEAFFGQGTRLTVV.

In this sample, this clonotype turned up a few times. CDR3 DNA: TGTGCCAGCTCACCACCCACGAACACTGAAGCTTTCTTT. It codes for CASSPPTNTEAFF. The J gene is TRBJ1-1, the V gene TRBV18; no reliable D call. V was pared by 0 bases and J by 1 base, with 3 bases between. Germline V gene sequence: CDR1 KGHSH, CDR2 LQKENI. The CDR3 sequence is 13 residues long.

This clonotype was seen ten or more times. The V call is TRBV29-1, the J call TRBJ2-3; D ambiguous. With 3 bases removed from V and 4 bases from J, the gap between germline ends came to 14 bases. The CDR3 is made up of 14 amino acids. Germline assignment: CDR1 SQVTM and CDR2 ANQGSEA. The CDR3 sequence: CSVDLGYTADTQYF. The CDR3 region has the DNA TGCAGCGTTGACTTGGGGTATACGGCAGATACGCAGTATTTT.

This clonotype was observed many times. This chain uses TRBV29-1 with TRBJ1-4; D may be TRBD1 (5 bases). The CDR3 spans 12 residues. Germline V lookup: CDR1 SQVTM, CDR2 ANQGSEA. Trimming removed 6 bases from V and 8 bases from J, with 13 bases in between. The CDR3 protein is CSVWQGGEKLFF. In DNA, the CDR3 is TGCAGCGTATGGCAGGGCGGCGAAAAACTGTTTTTT.